This T cell receptor beta chain was observed in a study of T cell repertoires in cytomegalovirus infection. V lost 0 bases, J lost 5 bases, and 10 bases lay in between. The germline V gene has CDR1 SGHTA and CDR2 FQGNSA. The CDR3 consists of 14 residues. TCRdb fed the reads into MiXCR, producing one record per CDR3 protein. The sample includes 150,000 to 200,000 distinct CDR3 sequences, roughly 9.8% of them seen just once. This clonotype was recorded many times. This chain links TRBV7-2 with TRBJ1-2; D gene unclear. The sequence was obtained from a human donor in good health (CMV status not recorded). Some clones in this sample may be carry-over from other donors' samples. The sample consisted of PBMCs. Here the CDR3 DNA reads TGTGCCAGCAGCTTAGCATCCCGATGGTATGGCTACACCTTC. Amino acid sequence: CASSLASRWYGYTF.